Presented here are 32 T cell receptor beta chains from one specimen sequenced in a study of shared clonotypes between healthy human individuals. The assay was immunoSEQ multiplex PCR, and TCRdb's table has in-frame clones only and misses some. The sample includes some 2.1 million clones, roughly 95% of them seen just once. CD45RO-negative, CCR7-positively selected cells formed the naive CD8 fraction, excluding terminally differentiated effector memory CD45RA+ cells. Sequencing was done on a sample of naive CD8+ T cells from PBMCs. These receptors were obtained from a young man in good health. Some clones in this sample may be carry-over from other donors' samples.

This chain connects TRBV11-2 to TRBJ1-2; 8 nucleotides line up with TRBD1. This CDR3 is built from 14 residues. The germline CDR1 and CDR2 sequences are SGHAT and FQNNGV. Germline trimming cut 4 bases from V and 6 bases from J; bases unmatched to any gene: 7. CDR3 protein: CASSYPDRGDGYTF. The CDR3 nucleotides are TGTGCCAGCAGCTACCCCGACAGGGGCGATGGCTACACCTTC.

CDR3 nucleotides: TGTGCCAGCAACCGGGCCTTTGGGAAATACGAGCAGTACTTC. Its protein product is CASNRAFGKYEQYF. The chain uses TRBV28 and TRBJ2-7; D gene uncertain. V dropped 7 bases and J dropped 4 bases, with 17 bases sitting between them. The CDR3 is 14 residues long. Germline V gene lookup returns CDR1 MDHEN and CDR2 SYDVKM.

This chain connects TRBV5-1 to TRBJ2-1, with TRBD2 matching 13 bases. The ends lost 4 bases at V and 3 bases at J; junction bases unmatched: 7. Germline CDR1 reads SGHRS; CDR2 reads YFSETQ. The CDR3 spans 17 residues. CDR3 in amino acids: CASSPGLAGVGYNEQFF. The CDR3, as DNA: TGCGCCAGCAGCCCCGGACTAGCGGGAGTGGGCTACAATGAGCAGTTCTTC.

The chain couples TRBV6-5 to TRBJ2-3, with D maybe TRBD1 (5 bases). V was pared by 6 bases and J by 4 bases, with 5 bases between. Germline V gene lookup returns CDR1 MNHEY and CDR2 SVGAGI. The CDR3 has 11 residues. The CDR3 nucleotides read TGTGCCAGCAGGACAGCAGATACGCAGTATTTT. Protein: CASRTADTQYF.

The chain links TRBV10-1 to TRBJ2-7; the D is unclear. The CDR3 is 14 residues long. The V end lost 6 bases, the J end lost 0 bases, and 12 bases lay between the germline ends. Looked up from germline, CDR1 is WNHNN and CDR2 is SYGVQD (reference sequence). The CDR3 sequence is CASRDGYPSYEQYF. As DNA, the CDR3 is TGCGCCAGCAGAGATGGGTACCCCTCCTACGAGCAGTACTTC.

The J gene is TRBJ2-3, the V gene TRBV7-6, with D possibly TRBD1 on 5 matching bases. This CDR3 is built from 15 residues. With 2 bases removed from V and 4 bases from J, the gap between germline ends came to 13 bases. CDR1 is SGHVS and CDR2 is FNYEAQ in the germline V gene. The CDR3 nucleotides read TGTGCCAGCAGCTTATGGTCCCAGGGCGCAGATACGCAGTATTTT. It translates to CASSLWSQGADTQYF.

The gene calls are TRBV20-1 and TRBJ2-7; D is uncertain. V lost 3 bases to trimming and J lost 6 bases, with 9 bases between them. The CDR3 consists of 11 residues. The germline gives CDR1 DFQATT, CDR2 SNEGSKA (reference sequence). CDR3 sequence: CSARWSGEQYF. The CDR3 nucleotides are TGCAGTGCTAGGTGGTCGGGCGAGCAGTACTTC.

The chain recombines TRBV7-9 with TRBJ2-7; maybe TRBD2 (7 bases). The CDR3 is made up of 13 amino acids. V lost 5 bases to trimming and J lost 7 bases, with 15 bases between them. Germline V lookup: CDR1 SEHNR, CDR2 FQNEAQ (reference sequence). CDR3 residues: CASSTPGGLEQYF. CDR3 sequence (DNA): TGTGCCAGCAGCACCCCGGGGGGCCTTGAGCAGTACTTC. Variable domain in full (rest from reference TRBV7-9 and TRBJ2-7): DTGVSQNPRHKITKRGQNVTFRCDPISEHNRLYWYRQTLGQGPEFLTYFQNEAQLEKSRLLSDRFSAERPKGSFSTLEIQRTEQGDSAMYLCASSTPGGLEQYFGPGTRLTVT.

This sequence joins TRBV7-3 and TRBJ2-1; 12 bases align to TRBD2. The CDR3 is 16 residues long. V was pared by 5 bases and J by 10 bases, with 12 bases of the junction left unmatched. Germline CDR1 and CDR2: SGHTA and FQGTGA. CDR3 DNA: TGTGCCAGCAGCCCCCTAGCGGGAGGGCCTCTCAACGAGCAGTTCTTC. This encodes CASSPLAGGPLNEQFF.

The chain couples TRBV4-1 to TRBJ2-5, with 9 nucleotides matching TRBD2. Trimming took 1 base from V and 5 from J; bases not matched to a gene: 5. Germline CDR1 is MGHRA and CDR2 is YSYEKL. There are 15 residues in the CDR3. The CDR3 here is CASSQGREGWETQYF. The CDR3 DNA reads TGCGCCAGCAGCCAAGGGCGGGAGGGATGGGAGACCCAGTACTTC.

V gene TRBV7-9 combines with J gene TRBJ2-7; the D call may be TRBD1 or TRBD2 (5 bases each). The CDR3 is made up of 16 amino acids. Trimming pared 5 bases from V and 0 bases from J, leaving 17 bases between. In germline, CDR1 is SEHNR, CDR2 FQNEAQ (reference sequence). This CDR3 reads CASSETHRDGSYEQYF. As DNA, the CDR3 is TGTGCCAGCAGCGAAACCCACCGGGACGGCTCCTACGAGCAGTACTTC.

CDR3 in DNA: TGTGCCAGCAGCCAACAGCAATACCAAGAGACCCAGTACTTC. Its translation is CASSQQQYQETQYF. V usage is TRBV7-9 and J usage is TRBJ2-5; unclear D gene. Germline-derived CDR1 and CDR2 are SEHNR and FQNEAQ (reference sequence). V gave up 5 bases and J gave up 0 bases, with 10 bases separating them. The length of the CDR3 is 14 residues.

As for this clone: Other DNA sequences in the same sample also yield this CDR3. V gene TRBV7-2 combines with J gene TRBJ1-3; 8 bases line up with TRBD1. CDR3 length: 15 residues. The V and J ends lost 5 bases and 1 base, in that order; junction bases with no gene match: 4. The germline V gene has CDR1 SGHTA and CDR2 FQGNSA. The CDR3 is CASSVDRGSGNTIYF. The CDR3 DNA sequence: TGTGCCAGCAGCGTAGACAGGGGATCTGGAAACACCATATATTTT.

This clone was detected only once. The gene calls are TRBV30 and TRBJ2-7; 7 bases are shared with TRBD1. This CDR3 has 12 residues. With 3 bases clipped from V and 7 bases from J, the junction kept 6 bases outside the gene matches. Germline values: CDR1 GTSNPN, CDR2 SVGIG (reference sequence). The CDR3 spells CAWSLTGREQYF. The CDR3 coding sequence is TGTGCCTGGAGCCTGACAGGGCGAGAGCAGTACTTC.

CDR3 in DNA: TGTGCCAGCAGTTTACAGGGGGCCCAAGATACGCAGTATTTT. Translation: CASSLQGAQDTQYF. The chain links TRBV27 to TRBJ2-3, with 8 positions matching TRBD1. The ends lost 2 bases at V and 5 bases at J; junction bases unmatched: 3. CDR3 length: 14 residues. CDR1 MNHEY and CDR2 SMNVEV come from the germline V gene (reference sequence).

The chain joins TRBV19 to TRBJ2-3; D remains ambiguous. The germline V gene encodes CDR1 LNHDA and CDR2 SQIVND (reference sequence). The CDR3 extends over 13 amino acids. V dropped 9 bases and J dropped 2 bases, with 12 bases sitting between them. This CDR3 reads CASSLDHTDTQYF. The CDR3 nucleotides read TGTGCCAGCTCCCTGGATCACACAGATACGCAGTATTTT.

The chain recombines TRBV7-2 with TRBJ2-7; D unclear. Looked up from germline, CDR1 is SGHTA and CDR2 is FQGNSA. The CDR3 is 13 amino acids. Trimming stripped 2 bases from V and 3 bases from J, with 8 bases between. The CDR3 loop reads CASSLLNYYEQYF. The CDR3 DNA sequence: TGTGCCAGCAGCTTATTAAATTACTACGAGCAGTACTTC.

The chain carries TRBV4-3 and TRBJ2-5, with D maybe TRBD2 (5 bases). The DNA matches TRBJ2-7 better at its end, which makes the J call doubtful. Germline V gene sequence: CDR1 LGHNA, CDR2 YSLEER. This CDR3 spans 15 amino acids. The CDR3 loop reads CASSQEIAQSYEQYF. The CDR3, as DNA: TGCGCCAGCAGCCAAGAAATAGCGCAATCCTACGAGCAGTACTTC.

V is TRBV7-2 and J is TRBJ2-1; tentatively, D is TRBD1 or TRBD2 (5 bases each). The V end lost 4 bases, the J end lost 0 bases, and 16 bases lay between the germline ends. The germline V gene encodes CDR1 SGHTA and CDR2 FQGNSA. This CDR3 comprises 17 residues. The CDR3 bases are TGTGCCAGCAGCTCTAAGAAAGGGGAGATCTCCTACAATGAGCAGTTCTTC. Protein sequence: CASSSKKGEISYNEQFF.

The chain is built from TRBV19 and TRBJ2-7; D might be TRBD1 (6 bases). This CDR3 comprises 15 residues. Trimming removed 1 base at V and 0 bases at J, with 10 bases between. Germline loops: CDR1 LNHDA, CDR2 SQIVND (reference sequence). As DNA, the CDR3 is TGTGCCAGTAGTATAGGCAGGGGATACTCCTACGAGCAGTACTTC. Its translation is CASSIGRGYSYEQYF.

The count of this clone is one. In DNA, the CDR3 is TGTGCCAGCAGCCCACCAGGGCAGGGAGTCGGGGAGCTGTTTTTT. Its protein is CASSPPGQGVGELFF. The rearrangement uses TRBV7-9 and TRBJ2-2, with D perhaps being TRBD1 or TRBD2 (5 bases each). V lost 5 bases to trimming and J lost 7 bases, with 17 bases between them. This CDR3 contains 15 residues. Germline CDR1 is SEHNR and CDR2 is FQNEAQ (reference sequence). Looking up the rest from reference TRBV7-9 and TRBJ2-2 gives the full variable domain: DTGVSQNPRHKITKRGQNVTFRCDPISEHNRLYWYRQTLGQGPEFLTYFQNEAQLEKSRLLSDRFSAERPKGSFSTLEIQRTEQGDSAMYLCASSPPGQGVGELFFGEGSRLTVL.

This clone is a singleton in its sample. This rearrangement joins TRBV7-9 to TRBJ1-2; unclear D gene. Looked up from germline, CDR1 is SEHNR and CDR2 is FQNEAQ (reference sequence). Trimming pared 5 bases from V and 8 bases from J, leaving 18 bases between. This CDR3 has 14 residues. Here the CDR3 reads CASSPDWEAEGYTF. DNA of the CDR3: TGTGCCAGCAGCCCCGACTGGGAAGCGGAGGGCTACACCTTC.

The CDR3 loop is CASSRSGQGSNEQFF. CDR3 in DNA: TGTGCCAGCAGCCGTTCGGGACAGGGCTCCAATGAGCAGTTCTTC. The gene calls are TRBV14 and TRBJ2-1; the match to TRBD1 covers 9 bases. The CDR3 has 15 amino acids. Germline loops: CDR1 SGHDN, CDR2 FVKESK. Trimming took 4 bases from V and 6 from J; bases not matched to a gene: 7.

The chain combines TRBV10-1 with TRBJ1-2; D not resolved. Germline lookup yields CDR1 WNHNN and CDR2 SYGVQD (reference sequence). This CDR3 comprises 13 residues. The V end lost 0 bases, the J end lost 5 bases, and 7 bases lay between the germline ends. CDR3 amino acids: CASSESTGYGYTF. The CDR3 DNA follows: TGCGCCAGCAGTGAGTCCACGGGATATGGCTACACCTTC.

This clone was seen a single time. V is TRBV7-8 and J is TRBJ2-3; possibly TRBD1 for D (6 bases). Germline lookup yields CDR1 SGHVS and CDR2 FQNEAQ. The CDR3 extends over 14 amino acids. V lost 2 bases and J 5 bases, leaving 11 bases between the germline ends. CDR3 nucleotides: TGTGCCAGCAGCTTAATTCAGGGGCAAGATACGCAGTATTTT. This encodes CASSLIQGQDTQYF.

The gene calls are TRBV5-6 and TRBJ1-4; no firm D call. This CDR3 comprises 14 residues. Germline loops: CDR1 SGHDT, CDR2 YYEEEE. Between the trimmed V and J ends, which lost 1 base and 8 bases, there was a span of 12 bases. In nucleotides, the CDR3 is TGTGCCAGCAGCTTGAGCAGCCGGTGGGAAAAACTGTTTTTT. It is translated as CASSLSSRWEKLFF.

Of note for this clone: One end of the junction does not line up with germline, which may come from a read error. V is TRBV5-4 and J is TRBJ2-3; 11 bases align to TRBD2. This CDR3 has 18 amino acids. Per the germline V gene, CDR1 is SGHNT and CDR2 is YYREEE (reference sequence). Here the CDR3 reads CASTLSPLAGGLGDTQYF. The CDR3 DNA reads as TGTGCCAGCACCTTGAGCCCTTTAGCGGGAGGGCTCGGGGATACGCAGTATTTT. Full variable domain (rest looked up from reference TRBV5-4 and TRBJ2-3): ETGVTQSPTHLIKTRGQQVTLRCSSQSGHNTVSWYQQALGQGPQFIFQYYREEENGRGNFPPRFSGLQFPNYSSELNVNALELDDSALYLCASTLSPLAGGLGDTQYFGPGTRLTVL.

For this clone: A read error is likely, as this CDR3 ends without the conserved phenylalanine or tryptophan. It is unclear where the CDR3 begins or ends on the DNA, so no DNA is shown, and the CDR3 is as TCRdb lists it. The chain employs TRBV5-6 and TRBJ1-1; the table names TRBD1, a call not compared with the DNA. The CDR3 is 14 residues long, counting both termini. The germline V gene encodes CDR1 SGHDT and CDR2 YYEEEE. The chain's CDR3 is CASSFSGTGGPPWV.

V is TRBV6-5 and J is TRBJ2-3; possibly TRBD2 for D (5 bases). V was clipped by 8 bases and J by 1 base, with 16 bases between them. The germline V gene encodes CDR1 MNHEY and CDR2 SVGAGI. The CDR3 covers 15 residues. The CDR3 loop reads CASGSARTGTDTQYF. The CDR3 nucleotides are TGTGCCAGCGGTTCTGCTCGGACTGGCACAGATACGCAGTATTTT.

The chain has TRBV6-5 and TRBJ2-7; either TRBD1 or TRBD2 may supply D (6 bases each). The CDR3 sequence is 15 residues long. The germline CDR1 and CDR2 sequences are MNHEY and SVGAGI. V was shortened by 6 bases and J by 5 bases, with 20 bases between the two germline ends. The CDR3 bases are TGTGCCAGCAGCCTACTTAGGGGGGTGGGGAACGAGCAGTACTTC. As protein: CASSLLRGVGNEQYF.

The chain combines TRBV4-3 with TRBJ2-3; TRBD2 matches 8 bases. The CDR3 contains 19 residues. With 0 bases clipped from V and 3 bases from J, the junction kept 14 bases outside the gene matches. The germline V gene has CDR1 LGHNA and CDR2 YSLEER. CDR3 nucleotides: TGCGCCAGCAGCCAAGATAAAGGGGCAGCGGGAGTGGTAACAGATACGCAGTATTTT. It translates to CASSQDKGAAGVVTDTQYF.

This sequence joins TRBV27 and TRBJ1-2; perhaps TRBD1 as D (6 bases). The CDR3 runs 15 residues. Trimming pared 2 bases from V and 6 bases from J, leaving 16 bases between. CDR1 is MNHEY and CDR2 is SMNVEV in the germline V gene (reference sequence). The CDR3: CASSLGPGHTNGYTF. The CDR3 region has the DNA TGTGCCAGCAGTTTAGGGCCGGGACATACCAATGGCTACACCTTC.